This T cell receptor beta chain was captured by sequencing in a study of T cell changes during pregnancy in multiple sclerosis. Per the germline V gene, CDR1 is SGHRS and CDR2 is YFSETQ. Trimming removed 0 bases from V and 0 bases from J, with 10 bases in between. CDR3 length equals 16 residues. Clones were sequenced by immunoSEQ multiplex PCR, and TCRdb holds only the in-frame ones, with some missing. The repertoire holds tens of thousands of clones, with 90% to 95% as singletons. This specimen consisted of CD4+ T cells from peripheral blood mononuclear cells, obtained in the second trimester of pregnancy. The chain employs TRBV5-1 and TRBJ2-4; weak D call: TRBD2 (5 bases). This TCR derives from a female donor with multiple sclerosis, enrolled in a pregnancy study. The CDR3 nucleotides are TGCGCCAGCAGCTTGGGCGGGTTTCTAGCCAAAAACATTCAGTACTTC. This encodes CASSLGGFLAKNIQYF.